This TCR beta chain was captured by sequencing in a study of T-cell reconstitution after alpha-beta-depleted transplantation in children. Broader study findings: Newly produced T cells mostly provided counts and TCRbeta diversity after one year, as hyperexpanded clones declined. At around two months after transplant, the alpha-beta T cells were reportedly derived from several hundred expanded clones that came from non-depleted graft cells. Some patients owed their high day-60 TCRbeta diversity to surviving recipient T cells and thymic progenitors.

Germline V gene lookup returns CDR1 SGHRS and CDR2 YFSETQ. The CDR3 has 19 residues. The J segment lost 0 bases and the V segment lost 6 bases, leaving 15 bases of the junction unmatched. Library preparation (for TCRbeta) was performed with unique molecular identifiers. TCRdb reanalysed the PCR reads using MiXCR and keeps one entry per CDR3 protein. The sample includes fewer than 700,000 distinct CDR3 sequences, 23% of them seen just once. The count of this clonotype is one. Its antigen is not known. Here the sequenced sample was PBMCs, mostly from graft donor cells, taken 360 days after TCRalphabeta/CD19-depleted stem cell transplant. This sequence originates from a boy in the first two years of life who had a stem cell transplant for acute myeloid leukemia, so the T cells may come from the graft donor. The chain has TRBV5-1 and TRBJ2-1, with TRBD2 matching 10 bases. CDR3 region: CASKPPGLASVSSYNEQFF. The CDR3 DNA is TGCGCCAGCAAGCCTCCGGGACTAGCGTCCGTAAGCTCCTACAATGAGCAGTTCTTC.